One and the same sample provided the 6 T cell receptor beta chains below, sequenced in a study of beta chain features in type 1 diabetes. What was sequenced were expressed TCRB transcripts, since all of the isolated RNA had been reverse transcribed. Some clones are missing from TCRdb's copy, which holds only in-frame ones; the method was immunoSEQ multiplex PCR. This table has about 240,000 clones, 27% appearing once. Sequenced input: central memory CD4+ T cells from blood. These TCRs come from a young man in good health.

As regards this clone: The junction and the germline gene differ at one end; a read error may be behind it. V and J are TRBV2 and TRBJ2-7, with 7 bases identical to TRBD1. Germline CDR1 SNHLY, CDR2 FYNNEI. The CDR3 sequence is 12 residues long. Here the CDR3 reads CASSEYEPGTVF. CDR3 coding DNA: TGTGCCAGCAGTGAATACGAACCGGGGACAGTCTTC.

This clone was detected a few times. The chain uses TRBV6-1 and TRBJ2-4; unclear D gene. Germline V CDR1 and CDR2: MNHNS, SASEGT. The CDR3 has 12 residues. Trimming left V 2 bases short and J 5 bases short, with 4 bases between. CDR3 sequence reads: CASSEYQNIQYF. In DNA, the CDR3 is TGTGCCAGCAGTGAATACCAAAACATTCAGTACTTC.

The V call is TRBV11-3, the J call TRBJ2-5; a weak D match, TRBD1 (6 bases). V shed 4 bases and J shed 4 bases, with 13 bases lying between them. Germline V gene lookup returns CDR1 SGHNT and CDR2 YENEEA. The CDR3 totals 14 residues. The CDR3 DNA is TGTGCCAGCAGCTCCAACCGGGACACAGAGACCCAGTACTTC. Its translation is CASSSNRDTETQYF.

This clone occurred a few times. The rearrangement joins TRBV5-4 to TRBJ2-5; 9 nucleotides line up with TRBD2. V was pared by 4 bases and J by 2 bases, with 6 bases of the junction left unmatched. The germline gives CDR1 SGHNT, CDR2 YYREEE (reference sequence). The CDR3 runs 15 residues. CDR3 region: CASSVKTSGQETQYF. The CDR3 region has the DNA TGTGCCAGCAGCGTCAAGACTAGCGGTCAAGAGACCCAGTACTTC.

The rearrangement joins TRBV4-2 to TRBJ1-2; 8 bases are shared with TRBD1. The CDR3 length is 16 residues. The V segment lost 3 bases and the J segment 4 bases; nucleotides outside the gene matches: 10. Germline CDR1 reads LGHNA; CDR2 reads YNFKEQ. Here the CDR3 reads CASSQFETGDLYGYTF. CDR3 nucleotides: TGTGCCAGCAGCCAGTTTGAGACAGGGGACCTCTATGGCTACACCTTC.

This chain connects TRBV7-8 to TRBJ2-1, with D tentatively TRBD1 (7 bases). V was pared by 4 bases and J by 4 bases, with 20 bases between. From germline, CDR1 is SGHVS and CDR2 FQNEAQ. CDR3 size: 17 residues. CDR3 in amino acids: CASSSRLQGGRYNEQFF. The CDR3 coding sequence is TGTGCCAGCAGCTCCCGCCTGCAGGGGGGCAGGTACAATGAGCAGTTCTTC.